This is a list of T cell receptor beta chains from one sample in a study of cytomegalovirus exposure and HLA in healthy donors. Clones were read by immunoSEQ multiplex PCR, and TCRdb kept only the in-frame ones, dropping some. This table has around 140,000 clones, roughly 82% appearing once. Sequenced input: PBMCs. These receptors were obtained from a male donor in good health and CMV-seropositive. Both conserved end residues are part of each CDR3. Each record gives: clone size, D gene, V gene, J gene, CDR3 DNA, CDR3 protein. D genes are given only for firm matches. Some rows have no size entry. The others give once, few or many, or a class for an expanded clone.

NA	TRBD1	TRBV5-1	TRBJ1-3	TGCGCCAGCAGCGCTTTGGGACAGGGGGCTTCTGGAAACACCATATATTTT	CASSALGQGASGNTIYF
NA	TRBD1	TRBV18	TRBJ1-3	TGTGCCAGCTCACCACGACAGGGGGCTGGAAACACCATATATTTT	CASSPRQGAGNTIYF
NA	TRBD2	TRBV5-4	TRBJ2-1	TGTGCCAGCAGCGCTAGCGGGATACGGTTGGATGAGCAGTTCTTC	CASSASGIRLDEQFF
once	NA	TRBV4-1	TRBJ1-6	TGCGCCAGCAGCCAACTCGGGGGGGGTAGAAATTCACCCCTCCACTTT	CASSQLGGGRNSPLHF
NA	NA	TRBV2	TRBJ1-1	TGTGCCAGCAGACAAGGAGGGGCGCCTGAAGCTTTCTTT	CASRQGGAPEAFF
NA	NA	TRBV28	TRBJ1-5	TGTGCCAGCAGGCAGGGCGGGAGTCAGCCCCAGCATTTT	CASRQGGSQPQHF
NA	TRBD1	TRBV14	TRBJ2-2	TGTGCCAGCAGCCAGAACAGGGGCGCGGACACCGGGGAGCTGTTTTTT	CASSQNRGADTGELFF
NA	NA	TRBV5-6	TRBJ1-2	TGTGCCAGCAGCTTTGGCCTTAGGCAGGGTCATTCGCACTATGGCTACACCTTC	CASSFGLRQGHSHYGYTF
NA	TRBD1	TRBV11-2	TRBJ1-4	TGTGCCAGCAGACGCACAGGGGGGCAAAATGAAAAACTGTTTTTT	CASRRTGGQNEKLFF
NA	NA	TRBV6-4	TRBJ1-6	TGTGCCAGCAGTGACTTTCAAAATAATTCACCCCTCCACTTT	CASSDFQNNSPLHF
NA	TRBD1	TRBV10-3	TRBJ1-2	TGTGCCATCAGCAGCCCGACAGGGGGCTACACCTTC	CAISSPTGGYTF
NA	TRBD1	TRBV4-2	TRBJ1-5	TGTGCCAGCAGCCACGAAGATGGGCGTGGGACAGGGAGAGGCAATCAGCCCCAGCATTTT	CASSHEDGRGTGRGNQPQHF
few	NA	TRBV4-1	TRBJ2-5	TGCGCCAGCAGCCAAGCAGCCGACAAGTCCCTAGAGACCCAGTACTTC	CASSQAADKSLETQYF
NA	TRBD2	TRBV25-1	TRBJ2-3	TGTGCCAGCAGCAAAACTAGCGGGGGGGGAGATACGCAGTATTTT	CASSKTSGGGDTQYF
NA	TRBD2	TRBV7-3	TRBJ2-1	TGTGCCAGCAGTTCCTGGGAGGGTTACAATGAGCAGTTCTTC	CASSSWEGYNEQFF
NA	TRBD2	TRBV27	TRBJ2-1	TGTGCCAGCAGTCCTACCACTAGCGCGACGAACAATGAGCAGTTCTTC	CASSPTTSATNNEQFF
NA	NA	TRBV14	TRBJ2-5	TGTGCCAGCAGCCAAGAACCTCAGGGACAAGAGACCCAGTACTTC	CASSQEPQGQETQYF
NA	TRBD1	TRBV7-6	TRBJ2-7	TGTGCCAGCAGCGAACGGACAGGGGCAATAGACTTC	CASSERTGAIDF
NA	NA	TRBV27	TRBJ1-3	TGTGCCAGCAGTTCAGGGCGTGGAAACACCATATATTTT	CASSSGRGNTIYF
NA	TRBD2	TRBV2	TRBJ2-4	TGTGCCAGCGGCCCCGTGAGGGCGGGAGGCTCCGGTAACATTCAGTACTTC	CASGPVRAGGSGNIQYF
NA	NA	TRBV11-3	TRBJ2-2	TGTGCCAGCAGCCCCTTTAGAGGTAACACCGGGGAGCTGTTTTTT	CASSPFRGNTGELFF
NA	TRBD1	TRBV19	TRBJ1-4	TGTGCCAGTAGTACGCCGGGGGACAGTGAAAAACTGTTTTTT	CASSTPGDSEKLFF
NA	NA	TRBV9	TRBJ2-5	TGTGCCAGCAGCCCCGTAGAGACCCAGTACTTC	CASSPVETQYF
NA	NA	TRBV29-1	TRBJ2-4	TGCAGCGTTGTGCTGGGAAAAGACAGTCAGTACTTC	CSVVLGKDSQYF
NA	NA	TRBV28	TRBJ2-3	TGTGCCAGCGGGAAGGCGGGATACACAGATACGCAGTATTTT	CASGKAGYTDTQYF
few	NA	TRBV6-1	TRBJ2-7	TGTGCCACCCTTGACGCGGGGCTAGCCTACGAGCAGTACTTC	CATLDAGLAYEQYF
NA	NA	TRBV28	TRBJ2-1	TGTGCCAGCAGCGGCGGGAACTACAATGAGCAGTTCTTC	CASSGGNYNEQFF
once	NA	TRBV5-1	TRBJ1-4	TGCGCCAGCAGCTTGGGATCGGAGGGGGAAAAACTGTTTTTT	CASSLGSEGEKLFF
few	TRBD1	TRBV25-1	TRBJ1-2	TGTGCCAGCAGTAGAGGACAGGTTGTTGGCTACACCTTC	CASSRGQVVGYTF
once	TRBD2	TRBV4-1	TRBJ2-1	TGCGCCAGCAGCCTACGGACTAGCGGGGGGGCCGCAAATGAGCAGTTCTTC	CASSLRTSGGAANEQFF
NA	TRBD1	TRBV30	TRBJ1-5	TGTGCCTGGCGAGGACAGGGGCATTCACCCCAGCATTTT	CAWRGQGHSPQHF
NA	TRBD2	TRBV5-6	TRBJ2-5	TGTGCCAGCAGGCCGACTAGCGGGGGCCCAGAGACCCAGTACTTC	CASRPTSGGPETQYF
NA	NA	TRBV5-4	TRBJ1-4	TGTGCCAGCAGTCGCGGGTCAGGGGCTAATGAAAAACTGTTTTTT	CASSRGSGANEKLFF
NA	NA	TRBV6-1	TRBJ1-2	TGTGCCAGCAGTAAAGAAATTCAGGACTATGGCTACACCTTC	CASSKEIQDYGYTF
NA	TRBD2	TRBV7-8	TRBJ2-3	TGTGCCAGCAGTATCCCTGAGCGGGAGCCCTCTAGCACAGATACGCAGTATTTT	CASSIPEREPSSTDTQYF
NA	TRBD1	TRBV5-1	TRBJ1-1	TGCGCCAGCAGCTTGGCAGGGGGCTCGTACACTGAAGCTTTCTTT	CASSLAGGSYTEAFF
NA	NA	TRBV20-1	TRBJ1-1	TGCAGTGCTACTCAGGGAACTGAAGCTTTCTTT	CSATQGTEAFF
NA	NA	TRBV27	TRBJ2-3	TGTGCCACCAGGACTGCTAGCACAGATACGCAGTATTTT	CATRTASTDTQYF
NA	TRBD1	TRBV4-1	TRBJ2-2	TGCGCCAGCAGAAAGGTCGACAGGGAAGGGGTCGGGGAGCTGTTTTTT	CASRKVDREGVGELFF
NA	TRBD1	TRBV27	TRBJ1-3	TGTGCCAGCAGTTACCTCCGGGACAGGGGATTAAACTTTGGAAACACCATATATTTT	CASSYLRDRGLNFGNTIYF
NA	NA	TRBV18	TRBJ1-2	TGTGCCAGCTCACCGGTCTACGCGCAAACTAACTATGGCTACACCTTC	CASSPVYAQTNYGYTF
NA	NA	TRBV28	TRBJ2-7	TGTGCCAGCAGTCCTTCCGGGTTACCCTACGAGCAGTACTTC	CASSPSGLPYEQYF
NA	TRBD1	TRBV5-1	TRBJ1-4	TGCGCCAGCAGCATCGGGACAGCTCATCCTAATGAAAAACTGTTTTTT	CASSIGTAHPNEKLFF
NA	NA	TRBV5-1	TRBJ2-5	TGCGCCAGCAGCTTGGCCGCCCAGGTCCAGACCCAGTACTTC	CASSLAAQVQTQYF
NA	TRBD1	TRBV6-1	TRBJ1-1	TGTGCCAGCACGACCCGGACAGGGACTGAAGCTTTCTTT	CASTTRTGTEAFF
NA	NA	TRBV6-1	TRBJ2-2	TGTGCCAGCAGTGAACGGGGGTACGGGGAGCTGTTTTTT	CASSERGYGELFF
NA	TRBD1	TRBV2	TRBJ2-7	TGTGCCAATGGGGACAGGGCCCCCTACGAGCAGTACTTC	CANGDRAPYEQYF
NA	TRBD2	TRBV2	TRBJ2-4	TGTGCCAGCACCCGCGGGGGGTTGGACATTCAGTACTTC	CASTRGGLDIQYF
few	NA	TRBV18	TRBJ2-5	TGTGCCAGCTCACCAACGGCTAGCCTTGAGACCCAGTACTTC	CASSPTASLETQYF
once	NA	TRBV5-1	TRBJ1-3	TGCGCCAGCAGCTTGGCCGGGTACGGTAACACCATATATTTT	CASSLAGYGNTIYF